This T cell receptor beta chain was sequenced for a study of blood T cell repertoires in COVID-19. Whole-study context: Acute-phase and convalescent COVID-19 samples originated in the United States, Italy and Spain. Nucleic acid was either cDNA or gDNA, and it came from T cells, B-cell-depleted T cells, or PBMCs.

Original analysis: Reference gene primers were amplified, and this amplification served to estimate nucleated cell counts. Generated by immunoSEQ multiplex PCR, the TCRdb table keeps only in-frame clones and is missing some. V and J calls and clone size follow that table, whereas D and trimming were derived from the DNA. The sample carries some 150,000 clones, under 85% recorded once. This CDR3 has 15 amino acids. The germline V gene encodes CDR1 KGHSH and CDR2 LQKENI. The V gene lost 6 bases and the J gene lost 3 bases, with 15 bases spanning the gap. The sequenced material came from peripheral blood. This chain uses TRBV18 with TRBJ1-3, with a possible D match to TRBD1 (5 bases). This clonotype originated in a man in his fifties or sixties with active or convalescent COVID-19. CDR3 region: CASSSGGAVGNTIYF. In nucleotides, the CDR3 is TGTGCCAGCTCCTCGGGAGGGGCGGTTGGAAACACCATATATTTT.